A selection of T cell receptor beta chains follows, all from one sample in a study of blood T cells in healthy people across ages. TCRdb re-called the 5' RACE reads through MiXCR, storing one row per CDR3 protein. The sample gives roughly 1,100,000 distinct CDR3 sequences, approximately 25% of which show up once; approximately 0.71% is in the top ten. The same sample was also used in a study of T cells of mothers and their children.

The sample consisted of blood. The receptors derive from a girl aged 2-10 years in good health. CDR3s include the opening cysteine and the closing phenylalanine or tryptophan. Fields, in order: D gene, J gene, V gene, clone size, CDR3 protein, CDR3 DNA. D genes are given only for firm matches. Only some rows state a clone size, as once, few, many or a class for expanded clones.

NA | TRBJ2-6 | TRBV6-5 | NA | CASSYSRAGANVLTF | TGTGCCAGCAGTTACTCCAGGGCCGGGGCCAACGTCCTGACTTTC
NA | TRBJ2-3 | TRBV5-1 | few | CASRLQGWGTDTQCF | TGCGCCAGCAGGCTGCAGGGTTGGGGCACAGATACGCAGTGTTTT
NA | TRBJ2-2 | TRBV7-8 | NA | CASRRDGTATGELFF | TGTGCCAGCCGACGCGATGGGACGGCCACCGGGGAGCTGTTTTTT
NA | TRBJ2-5 | TRBV29-1 | few | CSVESPETQYF | TGCAGCGTTGAATCCCCAGAGACCCAGTACTTC
TRBD1 | TRBJ1-2 | TRBV7-2 | few | CASSAARGGGYTF | TGTGCCAGCAGCGCAGCCAGGGGGGGTGGCTACACCTTC
TRBD2 | TRBJ2-1 | TRBV29-1 | few | CSVGTSALGEQFF | TGCAGCGTCGGGACTAGTGCCCTGGGTGAGCAGTTCTTC
NA | TRBJ2-5 | TRBV7-2 | few | CASSFRQKKTQYF | TGTGCCAGCAGCTTTCGACAGAAGAAGACCCAGTACTTC
NA | TRBJ2-5 | TRBV14 | NA | CASSQDRWVTGTQYF | TGTGCCAGCAGCCAAGATAGGTGGGTCACGGGGACCCAGTACTTC
TRBD1 | TRBJ2-5 | TRBV29-1 | NA | CSVGTHLGQQETQYF | TGCAGCGTTGGTACCCATCTGGGACAGCAAGAGACCCAGTACTTC
NA | TRBJ1-4 | TRBV5-1 | NA | CASSLAGTTNEKLFF | TGTGCCAGCAGCTTGGCAGGTACAACTAATGAAAAACTGTTTTTT
NA | TRBJ2-1 | TRBV4-2 | few | CASSRVPDNEQFF | TGTGCCAGCAGCCGGGTACCAGACAATGAGCAGTTCTTC